This T cell receptor (beta chain) was sequenced for a study of shared clonotypes between healthy human individuals. Unsorted samples drew genomic DNA from tens of millions of PBMCs. Deep-level running was used for the assay. Genomic DNA belonging to each subset was distributed in equal measure over several immunoSEQ plates. Unsorted PBMC DNA sequencing spanned ten immunoSEQ deep assay plates. Assay used: immunoSEQ multiplex PCR; TCRdb lists only in-frame clones, some missing. The sample lists roughly 500,000 clones, about 84% occurring once. This CDR3 spans 15 amino acids. In germline, CDR1 is LGHNA, CDR2 YSLEER. V was trimmed by 2 bases and J by 2 bases, leaving 12 bases between them.

The chain joins TRBV4-3 to TRBJ1-1, with D possibly being TRBD1 (6 bases). The source material was PBMCs. This receptor was identified in a woman between 40 and 50 years old in good health. Some clones in this sample may be carry-over from other donors' samples. The CDR3 DNA reads as TGCGCCAGCAGCCAACATACAGGGAGTAACACTGAAGCTTTCTTT. Its translation: CASSQHTGSNTEAFF.